The clone carrying this T cell receptor beta chain occurred many times. V was cut by 6 bases and J by 9 bases, with 14 bases left in between. The CDR3 runs 12 residues. Germline V gives CDR1 SNHLY, CDR2 FYNNEI. This sample is drawn from a study of Graves' ophthalmopathy and Graves' hyperthyroidism. Study background: Peripheral blood collection took place at initial diagnosis, before any treatment.

Other autoimmune diseases, uncontrolled infections, pregnancy and lactation each led to patient exclusion. RNA served as the template for amplifying TCR beta CDR3 regions. Second-round multiplex PCR followed a first-round RT-PCR using HTBI primers. TCRdb passed the multiplex PCR reads through MiXCR, listing each CDR3 protein once. The data contain 600,000 to 700,000 distinct CDR3 sequences, roughly two fifths of them singletons. The chain combines TRBV2 with TRBJ2-5, with D unclear. The sequencing input was peripheral blood. The receptor was derived from an adult man with Graves' ophthalmopathy. The CDR3 spells CASRPQAGSQYF. CDR3 coding DNA: TGTGCCAGCAGACCACAAGCTGGGTCCCAGTACTTC.